This T cell receptor beta chain is from a study of tumor and adjacent non-tumor tissue in lung cancer. Across the whole study: On average, productive TCRbeta reads reached 4 million to 5 million per sample.

Details on this clonotype: Its specificity is not known. An end of the junction differs from the germline gene, which may be a read error.

Three rounds of nested PCR, following a modified ARM-PCR protocol, produced the TCRbeta library. TCRdb analysed the multiplex PCR reads with MiXCR anew, one entry per CDR3 protein. The sample records some 78,000 distinct CDR3 sequences, 80% to 85% being singletons. General study results and limits: TCR diversity was significantly greater in tumor than normal lung tissue. Top 100 clones took a larger repertoire share in normal lung.

CDR1 and CDR2 from the germline V gene are SQVTM and ANQGSEA. The CDR3 is 14 residues long. No cell sorting was done before RNA was extracted from the tissue. Between August and November 2014, newly diagnosed, chemotherapy-naive lung cancer patients underwent thoracic surgery in China. V and J are TRBV29-1 and TRBJ2-1; D is possibly TRBD1 or TRBD2 (6 bases each). The sequencing input was lung tumor tissue. The TCR sequence derives from a woman between 45 and 60 years old with non-small cell lung cancer. CDR3 nucleotides: TGCAGCGTTGAAGGACACACGGGGGCATGGGAGCAGTCCTTC. This encodes CSVEGHTGAWEQSF.